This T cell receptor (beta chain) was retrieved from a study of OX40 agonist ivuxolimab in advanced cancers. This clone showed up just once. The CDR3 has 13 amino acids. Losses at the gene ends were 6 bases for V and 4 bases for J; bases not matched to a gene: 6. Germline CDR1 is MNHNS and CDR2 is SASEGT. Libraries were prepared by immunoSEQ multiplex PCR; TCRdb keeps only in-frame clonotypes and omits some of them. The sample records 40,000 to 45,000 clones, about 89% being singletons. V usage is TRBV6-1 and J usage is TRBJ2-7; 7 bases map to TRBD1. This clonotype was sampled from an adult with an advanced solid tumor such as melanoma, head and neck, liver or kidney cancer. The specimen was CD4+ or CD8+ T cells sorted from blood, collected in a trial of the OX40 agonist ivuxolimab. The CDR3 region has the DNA TGTGCCAGCAGGCGACAGGGATTTTACGAGCAGTACTTC. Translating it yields CASRRQGFYEQYF.